This T cell receptor (beta chain) was observed in a study of cytomegalovirus exposure and HLA in healthy donors (dated by TCRdb to the late 2010s). Regarding the complete study: The 666 repertoires of the first cohort and the roughly 110 validation repertoires were produced on the same platform, according to a later analysis. Along with the approximately 600-subject first cohort, a separate validation cohort of 120 different subjects was used. The study was designed to test whether signatures of past pathogen exposure could be identified by cataloging public T cell receptors. The study combined high-throughput TCR immunosequencing, statistical association of individual TCRs with disease status, and machine learning to predict cytomegalovirus infection status.

Separate from the approximately 670-subject first cohort, the validation cohort of roughly 120 subjects was the group to which the donors belonged. Paper-wide results and their limitations: A few of the identified cytomegalovirus-associated TCR beta chains were confirmed in vitro to be specific for cytomegalovirus antigens. All 130 or so repertoires were used to score co-occurrence in the validation cohort in a later analysis, because that analysis had no HLA typing for the cohort. Of the cluster scores, around 95% were above 0 in a later analysis, which found that TCRs clustered in the first cohort also tended to co-occur in the roughly 130 validation repertoires. A total of 164 TCR beta chains were listed by the study as associated with cytomegalovirus. According to the authors, the approach could potentially be generalized to other disease states and immunological phenotypes. The classifier was reported to diagnose cytomegalovirus status with high specificity and sensitivity in both the original and validation cohorts. Most TCR sequences were seen in very few donors, while some public TCRs were found in many individuals.

The library was generated by the immunoSEQ multiplex PCR assay. The original pipeline was this. A statistical classification framework was developed to diagnose cytomegalovirus status using the catalog of TCR beta chain sequences. TCRdb holds this immuneACCESS table with in-frame rearrangements only. Some clones are missing; in checked studies, unresolved V genes explain under half, and the rest has no known cause. V and J calls plus clone size are reproduced from that table; the DNA served to infer D and trimming. Here the sample has 150,000 to 200,000 clones; roughly 82% occur a single time. The ten largest clones capture about an eighth of the sample. The junction shows trimming of 4 bases on V and 3 bases on J, plus 14 bases between the germline ends. Spanning cysteine to phenylalanine, the CDR3 consists of 14 amino acids. Only the CDR3 part of the read is kept: 42 bases, read in frame from the first base. As encoded in the germline V gene, CDR1 is SGHRS while CDR2 is YFSETQ.

This clone has a single count. Its recognized antigen is unknown. Per-base quality was not reported, and no clone a single base away is much larger than it. This receptor was taken from a woman aged 25 to 39 in good health and CMV-seropositive. This chain joins TRBV5-1 to TRBJ2-7; 6 matching bases give a weak D call of TRBD1. The sample consisted of PBMCs. The CDR3 amino acid sequence is: CASSPGDGFYEQYF. The nucleotide sequence is TGCGCCAGCAGCCCAGGGGACGGATTCTACGAGCAGTACTTC.